This T cell receptor beta chain was sequenced in a study of Tregs in tolerant kidney transplant recipients. Concerning this clone itself: What it recognizes is unknown.

The table came from immunoSEQ multiplex PCR; TCRdb's copy has only in-frame clones and leaves some out. Its listing shows thousands of clones. Study-wide results and caveats: Expanding Tregs on activated donor B cells appeared to best identify donor-specific TCRbeta clones. Few patients were studied, so findings need validation in larger groups. Biological reproducibility was not directly addressed in this study.

Mixed chimerism was transient after nonmyeloablative marrow transplants from related graft donors. CD4+CD25+CD127- Tregs, CD4+CD25- non-Tregs, CD4 and CD8 cells were sorted. Sample: CD8+ T cells from blood (PBMCs), taken 12 months after the transplant. The sequence was collected from a human patient who received a combined kidney and bone marrow transplant. Some T cells may have come from the graft donor.

CDR3 loop: CAIRLQGKETQYF. The covered CDR3 bases are TGTGCCATCAGGCTACAGGGGAAAGAGACC. The chain combines TRBV10-3 with TRBJ2-5; 7 bases align to TRBD1. The read is 3 residues too short to cover the CDR3 end, so that end is filled in from the germline J gene. The CDR3 has 13 residues. The germline V gene has CDR1 ENHRY and CDR2 SYGVKD. V lost 6 bases, J lost 3 bases, and 4 bases stayed unmatched.